This TCR beta chain came from a study of PD-L1 blockade in urothelial cancer (dated by TCRdb to about 2017). Broadly, across the study: Every patient began therapy around 2014 and was given atezolizumab 1,200 mg intravenously every 3 weeks. Twenty-five of 29 patients were identified as males with urothelial cancer of bladder origin, and a prior smoking history was reported by 18 of 29 patients. An ECOG performance status of 0 or 1 was recorded for the patients, and 0 to 3 prior chemotherapy regimens had been received by the patients. Blood samples were analyzed 3 weeks after the start of treatment (second dose) and 6 weeks after the start of treatment. Blood samples gave median yields of 141,255 T cells and some 84,000 unique TCRs, along with a median clonality of about 0.084. The study was an exploratory multi-omic analysis of somatic, immune and clinical correlates of response to PD-L1 blockade with atezolizumab in urothelial cancer. Pretreatment tumor samples, along with matched peripheral blood serially collected before and after atezolizumab treatment, were subjected to TCR sequencing. Durable clinical benefit was defined as progression-free survival longer than 6 months, and TCR features were also tested against progression-free and overall survival. In the same patients who had TCR sequencing, pretreatment tumors also underwent whole exome sequencing and RNA sequencing. Under 10 patients reached durable clinical benefit, while some 21 patients did not. Pretreatment blood TCR-seq was available for about 27 patients, at least one posttreatment blood collection was obtained for approximately 25 patients, and tumor TCR-seq was available for approximately 25 patients. Study-wide conclusions, independent of this receptor: At 3 weeks after the start of treatment, tumor-associated TCR clones in peripheral blood had expanded more in patients with durable benefit (n ≈ 20, p = 0.022). Because the sample size was small (n of about 30) and many exploratory analyses were performed, the results are intended to be hypothesis-generating. Improved progression-free and overall survival was associated with having pretreatment peripheral blood TCR clonality below the median.

With regard to this clone: Its antigen is currently not known. Per-base qualities were not stored, and no clone one base away is much larger.

According to the study, the label for this sample's time point signals: peripheral blood 6 weeks after treatment start. A cohort of 25 to 30 patients with locally advanced or metastatic urothelial carcinoma, treated at Memorial Sloan Kettering on a trial protocol, was included. Peripheral blood mononuclear cells were collected pretreatment and during treatment, at between 1 and 8 total time points per patient. The Qiagen DNeasy Blood extraction kit was used to purify genomic DNA from total PBMCs and from tumor samples. Collected pretreatment and during treatment, PBMCs were isolated and stored as previously described. Each PCR received spiked-in synthetic TCR analog templates so that absolute template abundance could be estimated from read counts. The immunoSEQ assay used bias-controlled V and J gene primers to amplify TCRbeta CDR3 regions from genomic DNA. Sequencing of rearranged TCRbeta segments was done at approximately 20X coverage. The source study handled its data this way. Sequencing errors were corrected by clustering and CDR3s were annotated against IMGT to assign V, D and J genes. Downstream analyses used only productive TCRbeta rearrangements and left out out-of-frame or stop-codon sequences. To compute clonality, Shannon entropy was normalized by the log of the number of unique productive sequences and then subtracted from one. Fisher's exact test with Benjamini-Hochberg correction, using a cutoff of adjusted p below 0.01, was how clones that differed between time points or between blood and tumor were identified. TCRdb carries this immuneACCESS record with in-frame sequences only. Its versions omit some clonotypes, under half of them owing to an unresolved V gene in the studies checked, with the rest unexplained. V, J and clone size reflect that table, while D and trimming were determined from the DNA. The table for this sample lists tens of thousands of clones; around four fifths of them were counted only once. The ten most abundant clones make up approximately 3% of the sample.

After removal of 0 bases from V and 8 bases from J, the junction retains 15 bases not matched to a gene. From the germline V gene, CDR1 is SGHRS and CDR2 is YFSETQ. Counted from cysteine to phenylalanine, this CDR3 has 18 amino acids. Only the CDR3 portion is preserved as DNA: 54 bases, with reading frame beginning at the first base. This sequence was found in a man aged 65 to 79 with urothelial cancer. The rearrangement joined TRBV5-1 to TRBJ2-1; the junction holds 9 bases that match TRBD2. The material sequenced was PBMCs, taken around atezolizumab (anti-PD-L1) treatment. CDR3 region: CASSLAVGSGRPQDEQFF. The DNA sequence is as follows: TGCGCCAGCAGCTTGGCCGTGGGGAGCGGGAGGCCCCAAGATGAGCAGTTCTTC.